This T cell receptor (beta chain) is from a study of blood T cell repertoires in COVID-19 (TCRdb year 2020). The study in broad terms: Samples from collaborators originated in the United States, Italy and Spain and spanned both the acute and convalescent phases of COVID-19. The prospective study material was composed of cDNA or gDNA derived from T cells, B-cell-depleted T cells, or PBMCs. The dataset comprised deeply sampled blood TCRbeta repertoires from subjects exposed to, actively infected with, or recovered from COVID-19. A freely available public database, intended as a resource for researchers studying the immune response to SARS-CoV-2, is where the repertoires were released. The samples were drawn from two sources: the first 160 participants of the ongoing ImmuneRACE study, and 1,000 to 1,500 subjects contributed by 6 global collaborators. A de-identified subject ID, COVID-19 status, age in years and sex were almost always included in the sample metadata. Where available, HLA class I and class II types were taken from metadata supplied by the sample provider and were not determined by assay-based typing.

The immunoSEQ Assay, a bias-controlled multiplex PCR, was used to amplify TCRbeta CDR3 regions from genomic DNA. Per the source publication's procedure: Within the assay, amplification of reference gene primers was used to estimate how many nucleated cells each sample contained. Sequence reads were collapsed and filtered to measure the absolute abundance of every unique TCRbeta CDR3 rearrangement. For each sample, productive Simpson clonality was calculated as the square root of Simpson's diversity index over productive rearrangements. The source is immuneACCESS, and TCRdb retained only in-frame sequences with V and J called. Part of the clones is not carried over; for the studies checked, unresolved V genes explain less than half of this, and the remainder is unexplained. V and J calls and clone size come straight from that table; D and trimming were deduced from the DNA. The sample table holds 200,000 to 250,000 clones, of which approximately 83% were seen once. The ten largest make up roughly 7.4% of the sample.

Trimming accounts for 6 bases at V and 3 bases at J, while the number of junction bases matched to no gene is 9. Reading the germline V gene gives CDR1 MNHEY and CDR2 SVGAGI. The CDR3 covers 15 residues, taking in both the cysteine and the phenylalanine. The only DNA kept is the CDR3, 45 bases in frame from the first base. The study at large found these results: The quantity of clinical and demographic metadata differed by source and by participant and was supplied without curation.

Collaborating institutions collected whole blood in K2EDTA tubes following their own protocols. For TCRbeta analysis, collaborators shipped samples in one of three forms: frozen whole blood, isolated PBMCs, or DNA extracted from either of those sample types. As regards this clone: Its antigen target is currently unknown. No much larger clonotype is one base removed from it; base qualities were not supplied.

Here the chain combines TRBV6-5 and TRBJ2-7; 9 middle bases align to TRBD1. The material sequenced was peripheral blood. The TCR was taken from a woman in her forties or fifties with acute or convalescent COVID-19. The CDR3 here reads CASRLLDRGDYEQYF. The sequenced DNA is TGTGCCAGCAGACTCCTGGACAGGGGAGACTACGAGCAGTACTTC.